The clone carrying this T cell receptor (beta chain) was recorded once. The antigen remains unidentified. One entry per CDR3 protein results from TCRdb running MiXCR on the reads. The data contain 450,000 to 650,000 distinct CDR3 sequences, under 45% of them seen just once; the ten biggest clones take up 48%. The sample is drawn from a study of T cell repertoires in cytomegalovirus infection. Study at large: Recently identified HLA-C-restricted and well-studied HLA-B-restricted CMV epitopes were used.

Trimming at V came to 3 bases and at J to 5 bases, leaving 8 bases not matched to a gene. The CDR3 runs 15 residues. CDR1 and CDR2 (germline): DFQATT, SNEGSKA (reference sequence). The rearrangement joins TRBV20-1 to TRBJ2-1, with 9 nucleotides matching TRBD2. This specimen was cultured PBMCs, taken from culture after CMV antigen stimulation. The source is a human donor in good health (CMV status not recorded). Some clones in this sample may be carry-over from other donors' samples. CDR3 bases: TGCAGTGCTAGTAGGCTCCAGCGGGAGGACAATGAGCAGTTCTTC. It specifies CSASRLQREDNEQFF.